Below are 8 T cell receptor beta chains sequenced from a single sample in a study of cytomegalovirus exposure and HLA in healthy donors. Both 60 Vbeta primers and 13 Jbeta primers went into the PCR. Produced via immunoSEQ multiplex PCR; TCRdb's table is partial and in-frame only. The table has approximately 130,000 clones, about 74% seen once. The sequencing sample was made of PBMCs. The source is a man aged 25-40 years in good health and CMV-seronegative.

The chain recombines TRBV18 with TRBJ2-5; D gene uncertain. This CDR3 contains 14 residues. From germline, CDR1 is KGHSH and CDR2 LQKENI. Trimming stripped 0 bases from V and 3 bases from J, with 8 bases between. The CDR3 spells CASSPPVRKETQYF. Here the CDR3 DNA reads TGTGCCAGCTCACCACCTGTCAGAAAAGAGACCCAGTACTTC.

The rearrangement uses TRBV7-2 and TRBJ1-3; no definite D call. Between the trimmed V and J ends, which lost 4 bases and 4 bases, there was a span of 17 bases. Per germline, CDR1 SGHTA and CDR2 FQGNSA. There are 16 residues in the CDR3. DNA of the CDR3: TGTGCCAGCAGCTCCAGAGGGAGGACCGAAGGAAACACCATATATTTT. This gives the protein CASSSRGRTEGNTIYF.

The rearrangement joins TRBV28 to TRBJ1-1, with 8 bases matching TRBD1. The CDR3 length is 16 residues. Germline trimming cut 6 bases from V and 0 bases from J; bases unmatched to any gene: 9. Germline V gene sequence: CDR1 MDHEN, CDR2 SYDVKM. CDR3 sequence reads: CASSPFRTGMNTEAFF. The CDR3 coding sequence is TGTGCCAGCAGCCCGTTTAGGACAGGGATGAACACTGAAGCTTTCTTT.

The gene calls are TRBV28 and TRBJ1-6, with 7 bases lining up with TRBD1. This CDR3 has 15 amino acids. Germline trimming cut 8 bases from V and 0 bases from J; bases unmatched to any gene: 4. In germline, CDR1 is MDHEN, CDR2 SYDVKM. As DNA, the CDR3 is TGTGCCAGCGCGGGACAGCTCTCCTATAATTCACCCCTCCACTTT. Translating gives CASAGQLSYNSPLHF.

The genes are TRBV16 and TRBJ1-1; D gene unclear. Germline V gene lookup returns CDR1 KGHSY and CDR2 FQNENV. The CDR3 has 13 residues. V was pared by 0 bases and J by 5 bases, with 7 bases between. The CDR3 bases are TGTGCCAGCAGCCAATCGGGAGTGACTGAAGCTTTCTTT. Encoded protein: CASSQSGVTEAFF.

The genes are TRBV9 and TRBJ2-2; TRBD2 matches 7 bases. Germline CDR1 is SGDLS and CDR2 is YYNGEE. The CDR3 consists of 16 residues. The junction had 6 bases not matched to a gene; V was cut back by 1 base and J by 3 bases. The CDR3 loop reads CASSVSGGSDTGELFF. The CDR3 coding sequence is TGTGCCAGCAGCGTATCGGGGGGTTCGGACACCGGGGAGCTGTTTTTT. Together with reference TRBV9 and TRBJ2-2, the CDR3 gives the full variable domain: DSGVTQTPKHLITATGQRVTLRCSPRSGDLSVYWYQQSLDQGLQFLIQYYNGEERAKGNILERFSAQQFPDLHSELNLSSLELGDSALYFCASSVSGGSDTGELFFGEGSRLTVL.

This chain connects TRBV28 to TRBJ2-7, with 9 bases fitting TRBD2. The trim removed 2 bases at V and 4 bases at J, leaving 6 bases unmatched. The CDR3 totals 15 residues. Germline V gene sequence: CDR1 MDHEN, CDR2 SYDVKM. CDR3 sequence (DNA): TGTGCCAGCAGTTTAATGGGACTAGCAGTATACGAGCAGTACTTC. This gives the protein CASSLMGLAVYEQYF.

This rearrangement joins TRBV5-6 to TRBJ2-3, with D possibly TRBD2 on 6 matching bases. CDR3 length equals 17 residues. The germline V gene has CDR1 SGHDT and CDR2 YYEEEE. Between the trimmed V and J ends, which lost 1 base and 0 bases, there was a span of 15 bases. CDR3 bases: TGTGCCAGCAGCTTGCTTCTTTTGGGGACTAGCACAGATACGCAGTATTTT. It is translated as CASSLLLLGTSTDTQYF.